Reported below is one T cell receptor (beta chain). Its cognate antigen is unknown. The record originates from a study of blood T cells in healthy people across ages. General study points: Age brought a roughly linear fall in TCR beta diversity measured per million T cells.

The V end lost 3 bases, the J end lost 2 bases, and 15 bases lay between the germline ends. Germline V lookup: CDR1 LNHDA, CDR2 SQIVND (reference sequence). CDR3 length equals 16 residues. Next came a second PCR, run for about 6 to 12 cycles, which used a sample-barcoded 5' primer along with a J-beta primer mix. Any given sample supplied a minimum of 3 million CDR3-containing paired-end reads. One entry per CDR3 protein, called by TCRdb with MiXCR from the 5' RACE reads. The sample contains some 710,000 distinct CDR3 sequences, 20% to 25% of which appear only once. The material sequenced was blood. This clonotype was obtained from a man aged 65-85 years in good health. The chain joins TRBV19 to TRBJ2-3, with D perhaps being TRBD1 or TRBD2 (5 bases each). The CDR3 coding sequence is TGTGCCAGTAGTATGGGGACGGCCTATAACACAGATACGCAGTATTTT. This encodes CASSMGTAYNTDTQYF.